The present TCR beta chain was sequenced within a study of human T cells and chemical hapten exposure. From germline, CDR1 is DFQATT and CDR2 SNEGSKA (reference sequence). V lost 3 bases to trimming and J lost 8 bases, with 11 bases between them. The CDR3 covers 12 residues. Study observations and caveats: TCRs exceeding 1 in 1000 frequency stayed unchanged with DPC sensitization.

Time point here: pre-sensitization, week 0. Documented treatment: therapeutic diphenylcyclopropenone sensitization with weekly scalp DPC. On this clonotype: What it binds is not known.

During construction of the library, unique molecular identifiers were attached to individual cDNA molecules for quantitative, reproducible TCR counting. TCRdb itself ran the RACE reads through MiXCR, one entry per CDR3 protein. Of a few hundred thousand distinct CDR3 sequences listed, 5% to 6.5% were seen once; the top ten hold under 9.5%. The TCR sequence derives from a woman aged 18-29 years with alopecia areata. Some clones in this sample may be carry-over from other donors' samples. Source: whole blood, taken in connection with sensitization to the hapten diphenylcyclopropenone (DPC). The V call is TRBV20-1, the J call TRBJ2-1; no reliable D call. The CDR3 DNA follows: TGCAGTGCTAGCCCGAACGGCGATGAGCAGTTCTTC. It encodes CSASPNGDEQFF.